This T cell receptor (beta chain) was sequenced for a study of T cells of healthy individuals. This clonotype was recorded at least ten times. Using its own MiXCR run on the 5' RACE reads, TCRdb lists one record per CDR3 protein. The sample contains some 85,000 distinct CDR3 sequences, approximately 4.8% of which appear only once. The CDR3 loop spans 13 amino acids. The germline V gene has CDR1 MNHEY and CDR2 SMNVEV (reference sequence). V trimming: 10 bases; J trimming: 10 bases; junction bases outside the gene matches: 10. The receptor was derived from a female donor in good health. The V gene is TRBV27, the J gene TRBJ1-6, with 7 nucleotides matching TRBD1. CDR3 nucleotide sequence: TGTGCCACCTTAGACAGGGCTGGCTCACCCCTCCACTTT. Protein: CATLDRAGSPLHF.